The subject of this entry is one T cell receptor beta chain. What it binds is not known. The CDR3 has 15 amino acids. Germline V gene lookup returns CDR1 SGHNT and CDR2 YYREEE (reference sequence). V shed 0 bases and J shed 2 bases, with 11 bases lying between them. The data were taken from a study of T cells in localized non-small cell lung cancer. Whole-study findings and limits: Within adjacent lung there appeared a median approximately 59 of the top 100 tumor clones.

Using immunoSEQ multiplex PCR, the repertoire was profiled, and TCRdb retains in-frame clones only, with some absent. The sample includes 30,000 to 45,000 clones, around nine tenths of them seen just once. This specimen was peripheral blood, taken before any cancer treatment. This TCR came from a woman between 35 and 70 years old with stage I lung adenocarcinoma. This chain connects TRBV5-4 to TRBJ1-1; D unresolved. The CDR3 DNA reads TGTGCCAGCAGCTTGGCCCCGAGGATTAACACTGAAGCTTTCTTT. Translation: CASSLAPRINTEAFF.